Below, 29 T cell receptor beta chains from the same sample are listed, as sequenced in a study of T cell responses to AZD1222 COVID-19 vaccine. Produced via immunoSEQ multiplex PCR; TCRdb's table is partial and in-frame only. This sample has nearly 110,000 clones, with around 90% found just once. Sequenced here: peripheral blood, sampled on day 0 of AZD1222 vaccination. The receptors come from an adult in good health.

This clone was picked up a small number of times. This chain uses TRBV30 with TRBJ1-3; D unclear. Germline CDR1 and CDR2: GTSNPN and SVGIG (reference sequence). With 4 bases removed from V and 4 bases from J, the gap between germline ends came to 8 bases. This CDR3 has 12 amino acids. CDR3 sequence: CAWNPPGNTIYF. CDR3 DNA sequence: TGTGCCTGGAACCCCCCGGGAAACACCATATATTTT.

This chain uses TRBV28 with TRBJ2-7, with a weak D call TRBD1 (5 bases). Germline V gene lookup returns CDR1 MDHEN and CDR2 SYDVKM. Trimming took 8 bases from V and 0 from J, leaving 11 bases between them. The CDR3 has 13 residues. CDR3 sequence reads: CASLDSHSYEQYF. The CDR3 DNA reads TGTGCCAGCCTAGACAGTCACTCCTACGAGCAGTACTTC.

J is TRBJ1-1 and V is TRBV5-1; 10 bases fit TRBD1. Germline V gene sequence: CDR1 SGHRS, CDR2 YFSETQ. Germline trimming cut 6 bases from V and 1 base from J; bases unmatched to any gene: 9. The CDR3 is 16 amino acids. CDR3 residues: CASTSGDRGQNTEAFF. The DNA of the CDR3 is TGCGCCAGCACCTCCGGGGACAGGGGACAGAACACTGAAGCTTTCTTT.

The V call is TRBV7-8, the J call TRBJ2-1, with TRBD1 matching over 7 bases. Trimming removed 5 bases from V and 5 bases from J; junction bases left unmatched: 12. CDR1 is SGHVS and CDR2 is FQNEAQ in the germline V gene. This CDR3 has 16 amino acids. The CDR3 loop reads CASSPRRQGVDNEQFF. CDR3 in DNA: TGTGCCAGCAGCCCCAGAAGACAGGGTGTGGACAATGAGCAGTTCTTC.

By frequency in the sample, this clone is medium-sized. J is TRBJ1-6 and V is TRBV4-2; D gene ambiguous. Germline CDR1 is LGHNA and CDR2 is YNFKEQ. The CDR3 runs 16 residues. V was trimmed by 0 bases and J by 7 bases, leaving 13 bases between them. Here the CDR3 reads CASSQEVTQPNSPLHF. CDR3 in DNA: TGTGCCAGCAGCCAAGAGGTGACGCAGCCCAATTCACCCCTCCACTTT.

This clone was counted a few times. The chain combines TRBV6-4 with TRBJ2-3; TRBD2 is a possible D gene (6 bases). The CDR3 is 14 amino acids. The germline V gene encodes CDR1 MRHNA and CDR2 SNTAGT. Trimming removed 4 bases at V and 1 base at J, with 9 bases between. In nucleotides, the CDR3 is TGTGCCAGCAGTGCTAGCGCTGGCACAGATACGCAGTATTTT. As protein: CASSASAGTDTQYF.

This chain joins TRBV18 and TRBJ2-3; D is undetermined. With 8 bases removed from V and 0 bases from J, the gap between germline ends came to 9 bases. The CDR3 runs to 13 residues. Germline-derived CDR1 and CDR2 are KGHSH and LQKENI. The CDR3 loop is CASAILSTDTQYF. The CDR3 DNA reads as TGTGCCAGCGCTATCCTAAGCACAGATACGCAGTATTTT. The entire variable domain, with the rest obtained from reference TRBV18 and TRBJ2-3, is as follows: NAGVMQNPRHLVRRRGQEARLRCSPMKGHSHVYWYRQLPEEGLKFMVYLQKENIIDESGMPKERFSAEFPKEGPSILRIQQVVRGDSAAYFCASAILSTDTQYFGPGTRLTVL.

V is TRBV19 and J is TRBJ2-3, with TRBD2 matching over 7 bases. CDR1 and CDR2 from the germline V gene are LNHDA and SQIVND (reference sequence). The CDR3 length is 15 residues. The ends lost 3 bases at V and 2 bases at J; junction bases unmatched: 5. CDR3 sequence: CASSISTSVTDTQYF. The CDR3 DNA is TGTGCCAGTAGTATTAGTACTAGCGTCACAGATACGCAGTATTTT.

The rearrangement uses TRBV6-5 and TRBJ1-1; unclear D gene. CDR1 and CDR2 from the germline V gene are MNHEY and SVGAGI. The length of the CDR3 is 16 residues. V lost 4 bases to trimming and J lost 2 bases, with 17 bases between them. The CDR3 sequence: CASSSPLLKGNTEAFF. CDR3 nucleotide sequence: TGTGCCAGCAGTTCTCCCCTACTTAAGGGTAACACTGAAGCTTTCTTT.

This chain uses TRBV6-2 or TRBV6-3 with TRBJ1-5, with 7 bases fitting TRBD1. Germline loops: CDR1 MNHEY, CDR2 SVGEGT. The length of the CDR3 is 15 residues. The V and J ends lost 4 bases and 7 bases, in that order; junction bases with no gene match: 10. This chain's CDR3 is CASSFPQGSGQPQHF. The CDR3 DNA reads TGTGCCAGCAGTTTCCCACAGGGGTCGGGCCAGCCCCAGCATTTT.

This clone showed up just once. The chain carries TRBV29-1 and TRBJ1-2; weak D call: TRBD1 (5 bases). From germline, CDR1 is SQVTM and CDR2 ANQGSEA. CDR3 size: 12 residues. V was pared by 6 bases and J by 4 bases, with 12 bases between. CDR3 DNA sequence: TGCAGCGTCGGACAAGGTAGCTATGGCTACACCTTC. Encoded protein: CSVGQGSYGYTF.

The chain employs TRBV6-1 and TRBJ2-7, with D perhaps matching TRBD2 (6 bases). This CDR3 is built from 13 residues. The germline gives CDR1 MNHNS, CDR2 SASEGT. V lost 0 bases, J lost 9 bases, and 12 bases lay in between. The chain's CDR3 is CASSEAHYSGQYF. The DNA of the CDR3 is TGTGCCAGCAGTGAAGCCCATTATAGCGGGCAGTACTTC.

This chain links TRBV21-1 with TRBJ1-1. TRBV21-1 is marked as a pseudogene. CDR3 length: 9 residues. CDR3 bases: TGTGCCAGGTACACTGAAGCTTTCTTT. It specifies CARYTEAFF.

The J gene is TRBJ1-1, the V gene TRBV29-1; 9 bases are shared with TRBD1. Germline assignment: CDR1 SQVTM and CDR2 ANQGSEA. The V and J ends lost 4 bases and 4 bases, in that order; junction bases with no gene match: 10. The CDR3 has 15 amino acids. CDR3 residues: CSVALDRGVRTEAFF. The CDR3 nucleotides are TGCAGCGTTGCCCTCGACAGGGGGGTTCGCACTGAAGCTTTCTTT.

The chain employs TRBV19 and TRBJ1-1, with D perhaps matching TRBD1 (5 bases). Germline V gives CDR1 LNHDA, CDR2 SQIVND (reference sequence). Trimming took 6 bases from V and 1 from J, leaving 18 bases between them. The CDR3 is 16 residues long. The CDR3 nucleotides read TGTGCCAGTAGAAGAAGGTACAGGACAAGGAACACTGAAGCTTTCTTT. Translation: CASRRRYRTRNTEAFF.

V usage is TRBV27 and J usage is TRBJ2-7; possible D gene TRBD1, 6 bases. This CDR3 is 15 amino acids long. The V gene's germline CDR1 is MNHEY and CDR2 SMNVEV (reference sequence). The V end was cut by 2 bases, the J end by 2 bases, with 13 bases between. The CDR3 loop is CASSLKGDAAYEQYF. CDR3 bases: TGTGCCAGCAGTTTAAAGGGGGACGCAGCCTACGAGCAGTACTTC.

The V gene is TRBV24-1, the J gene TRBJ1-1; D ambiguous. CDR1 KGHDR and CDR2 SFDVKD come from the germline V gene. Trimming removed 1 base from V and 8 bases from J, with 19 bases in between. This CDR3 has 16 residues. In DNA, the CDR3 is TGTGCCACCAGTGATTTAACCGTTCGGGTCCGGATCGAAGCTTTCTTT. This gives the protein CATSDLTVRVRIEAFF.

This rearrangement joins TRBV13 to TRBJ2-2; 9 nucleotides line up with TRBD1. Trimming removed 5 bases from V and 6 bases from J; junction bases left unmatched: 7. Germline V gene sequence: CDR1 PRHDT, CDR2 FYEKMQ (reference sequence). The CDR3 has 15 amino acids. CDR3 loop: CASSPRTGDAGELFF. The CDR3 nucleotides are TGTGCCAGCAGCCCGCGGACAGGGGATGCCGGGGAGCTGTTTTTT.

The rearrangement links TRBV5-4 to TRBJ2-7; D gene ambiguous. The CDR3 runs to 12 residues. V lost 0 bases, J lost 2 bases, and 3 bases lay in between. CDR1 is SGHNT and CDR2 is YYREEE in the germline V gene (reference sequence). CDR3 loop: CASSLDTYEQYF. In nucleotides, the CDR3 is TGTGCCAGCAGCTTGGACACCTACGAGCAGTACTTC.

Turning to this clone: It is unclear where the CDR3 begins or ends on the DNA, so no DNA is shown, and the CDR3 is as TCRdb lists it. V gene TRBV19 combines with J gene TRBJ2-3; TRBD2 is the table's D call, not checked against the DNA. The CDR3 extends over 15 residues, inclusive of both ends. Germline-derived CDR1 and CDR2 are LNHDA and SQIVND (reference sequence). The CDR3 reads CASTSAGVATDTQYF.

This clone appeared a single time. J is TRBJ2-6 and V is TRBV7-9; TRBD1 agrees at 7 bases. Losses at the gene ends were 7 bases for V and 1 base for J; bases not matched to a gene: 13. CDR1 and CDR2 (germline): SEHNR, FQNEAQ (reference sequence). The CDR3 extends over 18 amino acids. Here the CDR3 DNA reads TGTGCCAGCACCAAATCCGGGACAGCCCTTTCTGGGGCCAACGTCCTGACTTTC. It specifies CASTKSGTALSGANVLTF.

This clone appeared once. The genes are TRBV24-1 and TRBJ2-1, with TRBD1 matching 7 bases. Trimming removed 5 bases from V and 9 bases from J; junction bases left unmatched: 6. This CDR3 contains 13 residues. Germline values: CDR1 KGHDR, CDR2 SFDVKD. The CDR3 here is CATSAYRGGEQFF. The CDR3, as DNA: TGTGCCACCAGTGCCTACAGGGGTGGTGAGCAGTTCTTC.

The V and J genes are TRBV4-2 and TRBJ2-4; no reliable D call. Trimming pared 1 base from V and 10 bases from J, leaving 14 bases between. Germline V CDR1 and CDR2: LGHNA, YNFKEQ. This CDR3 spans 14 amino acids. The CDR3 region has the DNA TGTGCCAGCAGCCAAGTGTCGGCAGTAGGAATTCAGTACTTC. Translation gives CASSQVSAVGIQYF.

This clone was observed once. V gene TRBV7-8 combines with J gene TRBJ2-1, with 10 bases lining up with TRBD1. Germline CDR1 and CDR2: SGHVS and FQNEAQ. This CDR3 contains 19 residues. V was pared by 5 bases and J by 5 bases, with 18 bases of the junction left unmatched. The CDR3 nucleotides are TGTGCCAGCAGCAAAATACTTCAGATGGGACAGGGGAAGAACAATGAGCAGTTCTTC. It yields the protein CASSKILQMGQGKNNEQFF.

This chain links TRBV23-1 with TRBJ2-1; TRBD2 agrees at 10 bases. TRBV23-1 is flagged as an ORF with uncertain function. V was clipped by 2 bases and J by 9 bases; unmatched bases: 13. The CDR3 runs 17 residues. The CDR3 region is CASSQRRLAGEGGEQFF. CDR3 coding DNA: TGCGCCAGCAGTCAACGGCGGCTAGCGGGGGAAGGCGGTGAGCAGTTCTTC.

This chain joins TRBV19 and TRBJ1-1; possibly TRBD1 for D (6 bases). Per germline, CDR1 LNHDA and CDR2 SQIVND (reference sequence). V was pared by 3 bases and J by 1 base, with 9 bases between. The CDR3 length is 14 residues. Written as DNA, the CDR3 is TGTGCCAGTAGTATCGGACAGCAGAACACTGAAGCTTTCTTT. Amino acid sequence: CASSIGQQNTEAFF.

The rearrangement links TRBV9 to TRBJ2-1; the match to TRBD2 covers 9 bases. CDR1 and CDR2 from the germline V gene are SGDLS and YYNGEE. The CDR3 consists of 17 residues. Losses at the gene ends were 4 bases for V and 0 bases for J; bases not matched to a gene: 8. CDR3 sequence: CASSLEASGASYNEQFF. The CDR3 coding sequence is TGTGCCAGCAGCCTAGAGGCTAGCGGGGCCTCCTACAATGAGCAGTTCTTC. Full variable domain (missing parts from reference TRBV9 and TRBJ2-1): DSGVTQTPKHLITATGQRVTLRCSPRSGDLSVYWYQQSLDQGLQFLIQYYNGEERAKGNILERFSAQQFPDLHSELNLSSLELGDSALYFCASSLEASGASYNEQFFGPGTRLTVL.

This rearrangement joins TRBV5-1 to TRBJ2-5; TRBD2 matches at 12 bases. With 0 bases clipped from V and 9 bases from J, the junction kept 6 bases outside the gene matches. Germline CDR1 reads SGHRS; CDR2 reads YFSETQ. The CDR3 runs 15 residues. The CDR3 loop reads CASSLVASGGAAQYF. The CDR3 nucleotides are TGCGCCAGCAGCTTGGTTGCTAGCGGGGGGGCCGCCCAGTACTTC.

The rearrangement links TRBV5-4 to TRBJ2-7, with 8 bases aligning to TRBD2. The germline V gene has CDR1 SGHNT and CDR2 YYREEE (reference sequence). The CDR3 runs to 14 residues. With V trimmed by 3 bases and J by 8 bases, 10 bases remained unmatched. The CDR3 sequence is CASSSGGAFTQQYF. The DNA for the CDR3 is TGTGCCAGCAGCTCCGGGGGGGCCTTTACTCAGCAGTACTTC.